Sequencing of this T cell receptor (beta chain) was carried out in a study of blood T cell repertoires in COVID-19. At the level of the study: COVID-19 samples collected from the United States, Italy and Spain covered acute and convalescent phases. T cells, B-cell-depleted T cells, or PBMCs provided the cDNA or gDNA that served as material.

The CDR3 is 15 residues long. The V end lost 4 bases, the J end lost 0 bases, and 13 bases lay between the germline ends. Germline V gene sequence: CDR1 SGHNT, CDR2 YYREEE (reference sequence). Per the study methods: Amplification with reference gene primers provided the estimates of nucleated cell counts. The data were produced by immunoSEQ multiplex PCR, yet TCRdb's version contains in-frame clones alone and is incomplete. V and J calls and clone size are copied from that table; D and trimming were computed from the DNA. The table has some 290,000 clones, around 90% seen once. Seattle-derived patients entered the study during active infection and were followed longitudinally.

The receptor's source is a woman in her thirties or forties with COVID-19, enrolled during active disease. The V gene is TRBV5-4, the J gene TRBJ1-2, with D maybe TRBD1 (6 bases). Sequenced input: peripheral blood. CDR3 region: CASSAYREANYGYTF. The CDR3 DNA sequence: TGTGCCAGCAGCGCTTACAGGGAAGCTAACTATGGCTACACCTTC.